These 15 T cell receptor beta chains came from one sample sequenced in a study of T cell responses to AZD1222 COVID-19 vaccine. Sequencing was performed with immunoSEQ multiplex PCR; in TCRdb, only in-frame clones are kept and a portion is missing. The data hold 150,000 to 200,000 clones, with around 88% observed a single time. Sequencing used peripheral blood, obtained 28 days after the second AZD1222 dose. The origin of the receptors is an adult who received the AZD1222 COVID-19 vaccine.

The V and J genes are TRBV10-3 and TRBJ2-1, with 9 bases that match TRBD1. Losses at the gene ends were 11 bases for V and 9 bases for J; bases not matched to a gene: 8. This CDR3 region has 12 residues. Germline-derived CDR1 and CDR2 are ENHRY and SYGVKD. The CDR3 sequence is CAARDRDGEQFF. CDR3 DNA sequence: TGTGCCGCCCGGGACAGGGACGGTGAGCAGTTCTTC.

This chain connects TRBV7-9 to TRBJ2-1; 9 bases agree with TRBD2. This CDR3 region has 17 residues. The junction had 12 bases not matched to a gene; V was cut back by 5 bases and J by 4 bases. CDR1 and CDR2 from the germline V gene are SEHNR and FQNEAQ (reference sequence). Here the CDR3 DNA reads TGTGCCAGCAGCCCGCCTAGCGGGGAGAACCCTTACAATGAGCAGTTCTTC. Its translation is CASSPPSGENPYNEQFF.

This sequence joins TRBV5-4 and TRBJ1-6, with D uncertain. The CDR3 spans 12 residues. Germline V CDR1 and CDR2: SGHNT, YYREEE (reference sequence). V shed 4 bases and J shed 7 bases, with 6 bases lying between them. The CDR3 DNA is TGTGCCAGCAGCAGGGTAAATTCACCCCTCCACTTT. Protein sequence: CASSRVNSPLHF.

V is TRBV7-3 and J is TRBJ1-4; the D is unclear. V lost 10 bases and J 8 bases, leaving 17 bases between the germline ends. The CDR3 runs 13 residues. Germline V gene sequence: CDR1 SGHTA, CDR2 FQGTGA. Here the CDR3 DNA reads TGTGCCATCGCCGCTTTTTTGAGGGAAAAACTGTTTTTT. Translation: CAIAAFLREKLFF.

V usage is TRBV6-5 and J usage is TRBJ2-2; 7 nucleotides align to TRBD1. The CDR3 consists of 15 residues. V was clipped by 6 bases and J by 7 bases; unmatched bases: 11. Germline assignment: CDR1 MNHEY and CDR2 SVGAGI. CDR3 coding DNA: TGTGCCAGCAGGCTGGAGACAGGGAGCGTCGGGGAGCTGTTTTTT. This sequence encodes CASRLETGSVGELFF.

The chain uses TRBV11-2 and TRBJ2-1; 13 nucleotides match TRBD2. V dropped 1 base and J dropped 7; count of bases not matched to a gene: 10. The CDR3 runs to 18 residues. Per germline, CDR1 SGHAT and CDR2 FQNNGV. The CDR3 protein is CASSLGALTSGGANEQFF. In DNA form, the CDR3 reads TGTGCCAGCAGCTTAGGCGCCCTAACTAGCGGGGGGGCGAATGAGCAGTTCTTC.

J is TRBJ2-2 and V is TRBV3-1 (or the pseudogene TRBV3-2); no clear D gene. Germline V lookup: CDR1 LGHDT, CDR2 YNNKEL (reference sequence). The V end was cut by 2 bases, the J end by 8 bases, with 6 bases between. This CDR3 contains 12 residues. In nucleotides, the CDR3 is TGTGCCAGCAGCCAACGATCTGGGGAGCTGTTTTTT. Translated, it gives CASSQRSGELFF.

The V gene is TRBV3-1 (or the pseudogene TRBV3-2), the J gene TRBJ1-1, with D possibly being TRBD1 (6 bases). The germline gives CDR1 LGHDT, CDR2 YNNKEL (reference sequence). V lost 4 bases and J 2 bases, leaving 14 bases between the germline ends. The CDR3 is made up of 15 amino acids. In nucleotides, the CDR3 is TGTGCCAGCAGCCTCCGAGGGGGGGGTAACACTGAAGCTTTCTTT. Protein: CASSLRGGGNTEAFF.

This chain links TRBV6-5 with TRBJ1-2, with 7 bases identical to TRBD1. The length of the CDR3 is 12 residues. Germline V gene sequence: CDR1 MNHEY, CDR2 SVGAGI. V lost 10 bases to trimming and J lost 4 bases; unmatched junction nucleotides: 6. CDR3 DNA sequence: TGTGCCATCAGGGGGGCGGGCTATGGCTACACCTTC. The encoded protein is CAIRGAGYGYTF.

This chain links TRBV12-3 or TRBV12-4 with TRBJ2-2; a weak D match, TRBD1 (6 bases). Trimming cost V 6 bases and J 6 bases, with 11 bases left between them. This CDR3 region has 13 residues. CDR3 DNA: TGTGCCAGCAGATCTACAGGGCCCGGGGAGCTGTTTTTT. It codes for CASRSTGPGELFF.

The table lists this clone with a count of one. CDR3 sequence: CASSWGSDTEAFF. CDR3 DNA: TGCGCCAGCAGCTGGGGCAGCGACACTGAAGCTTTCTTT. J is TRBJ1-1 and V is TRBV5-1; D is possibly TRBD1 (5 bases). CDR1 SGHRS and CDR2 YFSETQ come from the germline V gene. This CDR3 region has 13 residues. Trimming shortened V by 3 bases and J by 3 bases, and 9 bases separated the two germline ends. Using reference TRBV5-1 and TRBJ1-1 for the parts outside the CDR3, the full variable domain is KAGVTQTPRYLIKTRGQQVTLSCSPISGHRSVSWYQQTPGQGLQFLFEYFSETQRNKGNFPGRFSGRQFSNSRSEMNVSTLELGDSALYLCASSWGSDTEAFFGQGTRLTVV.

The chain couples TRBV5-1 to TRBJ1-1; a weak D match, TRBD1 (5 bases). V lost 5 bases and J 7 bases, leaving 15 bases between the germline ends. Germline CDR1 SGHRS, CDR2 YFSETQ. This CDR3 is 13 amino acids long. The CDR3 sequence is CASREETAREAFF. The CDR3 bases are TGCGCCAGCAGGGAAGAGACAGCCCGTGAAGCTTTCTTT.

This chain uses TRBV3-1 (or the pseudogene TRBV3-2) with TRBJ1-3; 9 nucleotides agree with TRBD1. With V trimmed by 5 bases and J by 3 bases, 5 bases remained unmatched. Germline loops: CDR1 LGHDT, CDR2 YNNKEL (reference sequence). This CDR3 comprises 15 residues. CDR3 coding DNA: TGTGCCAGCAGCTCCGGGACAGGGAGTGGAAACACCATATATTTT. This gives the protein CASSSGTGSGNTIYF.

DNA of the CDR3: TGTGCCAGCAGTTACTCGATTGACAGAGCCTACGAGCAGTACTTC. Residues: CASSYSIDRAYEQYF. This sequence joins TRBV6-5 and TRBJ2-7; possibly TRBD1 for D (5 bases). The CDR3 spans 15 residues. CDR1 is MNHEY, CDR2 SVGAGI, per germline. Deletions cut 0 bases from V and 2 bases from J, with 11 bases between.

This sequence joins TRBV27 and TRBJ1-1, with D perhaps matching TRBD1 (6 bases). V was shortened by 0 bases and J by 4 bases, with 12 bases between the two germline ends. The germline V gene encodes CDR1 MNHEY and CDR2 SMNVEV (reference sequence). This CDR3 comprises 15 residues. This CDR3 is CASSLSRGASTEAFF. In DNA form, the CDR3 reads TGTGCCAGCAGTTTATCGCGGGGGGCGAGCACTGAAGCTTTCTTT.